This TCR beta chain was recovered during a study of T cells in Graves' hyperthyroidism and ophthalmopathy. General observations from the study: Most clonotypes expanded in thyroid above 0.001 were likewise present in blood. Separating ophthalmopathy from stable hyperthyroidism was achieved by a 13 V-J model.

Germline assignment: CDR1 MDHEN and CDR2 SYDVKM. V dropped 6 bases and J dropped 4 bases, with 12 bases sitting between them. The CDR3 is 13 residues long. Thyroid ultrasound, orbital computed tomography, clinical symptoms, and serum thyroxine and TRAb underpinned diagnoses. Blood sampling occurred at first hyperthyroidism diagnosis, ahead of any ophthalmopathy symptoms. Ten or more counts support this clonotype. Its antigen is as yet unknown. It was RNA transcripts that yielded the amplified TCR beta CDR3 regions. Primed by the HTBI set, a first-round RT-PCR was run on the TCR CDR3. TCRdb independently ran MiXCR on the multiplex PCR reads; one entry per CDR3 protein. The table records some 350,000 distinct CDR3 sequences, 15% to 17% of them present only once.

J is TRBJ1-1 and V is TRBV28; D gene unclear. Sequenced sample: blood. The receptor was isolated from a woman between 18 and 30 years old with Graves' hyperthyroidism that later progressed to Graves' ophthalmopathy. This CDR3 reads CASRLGRGTEAFF. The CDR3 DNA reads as TGTGCCAGCAGACTGGGGAGAGGCACTGAAGCTTTCTTT.